This T cell receptor (beta chain) originates from a study of blood T cell repertoires in COVID-19. The CDR3 has 14 residues. Germline-derived CDR1 and CDR2 are KGHSH and LQKENI. V lost 0 bases, J lost 4 bases, and 8 bases lay in between. The method was immunoSEQ multiplex PCR; TCRdb's version includes in-frame clones alone and lacks a portion of them. This sample has under 150,000 clones; approximately 84% occur once, and the top ten carry roughly 3.8%. Sequencing was carried out using PBMCs or T cells enriched from blood (not recorded which). The chain joins TRBV18 to TRBJ2-3; TRBD2 might be the D (5 bases). The sequence was collected from a man aged 45-65 years in a cohort exposed to, infected with or recovered from COVID-19 (not recorded which). CDR3 sequence (DNA): TGTGCCAGCTCACCACCGAGGGATGCAGATACGCAGTATTTT. As protein: CASSPPRDADTQYF.